This TCR beta chain was identified during a study of coeliac disease. On the study more broadly: Disease groups: newly diagnosed active, refractory type I, gluten-free-diet controlled.

Germline lookup yields CDR1 KGHSH and CDR2 LQKENI. V lost 2 bases, J lost 6 bases, and 5 bases stayed unmatched. The CDR3 runs to 15 residues. With regard to this clone: As yet, its antigen is unknown.

Some clones are missing from TCRdb's copy, which holds only in-frame ones; the method was immunoSEQ multiplex PCR. In the table there are around 5,000 clones, less than 70% of which are singletons. Study results and limitations: The authors considered this approach unsuitable for unbiased detection of gliadin-specific T cells.

One frozen approximately 500,000-cell aliquot per fraction was sequenced. This clonotype was sampled from a woman in her thirties or forties. The sample comprised lymphocytes from the gut lamina propria. This rearrangement joins TRBV18 to TRBJ2-1, with 9 bases aligning to TRBD1. CDR3 amino acids: CASSPTGTGPNEQFF. Here the CDR3 DNA reads TGTGCCAGCTCACCAACCGGGACAGGGCCCAATGAGCAGTTCTTC. Full variable domain (remainder filled in from reference TRBV18 and TRBJ2-1): NAGVMQNPRHLVRRRGQEARLRCSPMKGHSHVYWYRQLPEEGLKFMVYLQKENIIDESGMPKERFSAEFPKEGPSILRIQQVVRGDSAAYFCASSPTGTGPNEQFFGPGTRLTVL.